A single sample gave rise to the 6 T cell receptor beta chains below, sequenced in a study of early T cells in non-severe SARS-CoV-2 infection. Each CDR3 protein is one row after TCRdb ran MiXCR on the 5' RACE reads. The table records about 100,000 distinct CDR3 sequences, 10% to 15% of them present only once. The material sequenced was whole blood. The receptor source for this set is an adult who was a healthcare worker with PCR-confirmed SARS-CoV-2 infection or an uninfected control (not recorded which).

There are many counts of this clonotype. The V call is TRBV5-1, the J call TRBJ1-1, with D possibly matching TRBD1 (5 bases). The germline V gene has CDR1 SGHRS and CDR2 YFSETQ. The length of the CDR3 is 14 residues. Trimming stripped 4 bases from V and 2 bases from J, with 12 bases between. The CDR3 sequence is CASSTKDSNTEAFF. Here the CDR3 DNA reads TGCGCCAGCAGCACTAAAGACAGCAACACTGAAGCTTTCTTT. The whole variable domain, remainder taken from reference TRBV5-1 and TRBJ1-1, is KAGVTQTPRYLIKTRGQQVTLSCSPISGHRSVSWYQQTPGQGLQFLFEYFSETQRNKGNFPGRFSGRQFSNSRSEMNVSTLELGDSALYLCASSTKDSNTEAFFGQGTRLTVV.

The V gene is TRBV20-1, the J gene TRBJ2-7; 7 nucleotides line up with TRBD2. There are 14 residues in the CDR3. The V gene end was trimmed by 4 bases and the J gene end by 6 bases; junction bases not matched to a gene: 12. Germline V lookup: CDR1 DFQATT, CDR2 SNEGSKA (reference sequence). CDR3 loop: CSATPGTGRFEQYF. CDR3 DNA: TGCAGTGCTACCCCTGGGACCGGGAGGTTCGAGCAGTACTTC.

This clonotype came up a few times. The J gene is TRBJ1-4, the V gene TRBV11-2; D is ambiguous. CDR1 and CDR2 from the germline V gene are SGHAT and FQNNGV. V was pared by 1 base and J by 11 bases, with 8 bases between. The CDR3 totals 12 residues. CDR3 DNA sequence: TGTGCCAGCAGCTTAGCGCGCGACAAACTGTTTTTT. Translated: CASSLARDKLFF.

This chain connects TRBV29-1 to TRBJ1-1; a weak D match, TRBD1 (5 bases). The CDR3 has 15 amino acids. Germline CDR1 and CDR2: SQVTM and ANQGSEA. With 3 bases removed from V and 4 bases from J, the gap between germline ends came to 18 bases. The CDR3 is CSVEGGRIGGTEAFF. In nucleotides, the CDR3 is TGCAGCGTTGAGGGGGGTAGGATCGGAGGCACTGAAGCTTTCTTT.

This sequence joins TRBV28 and TRBJ2-2; maybe TRBD1 (5 bases). V was clipped by 6 bases and J by 4 bases, with 12 bases between them. Germline CDR1 MDHEN, CDR2 SYDVKM. The CDR3 runs to 14 residues. The CDR3 is CASSSRRGTGELFF. In nucleotides, the CDR3 is TGTGCCAGCAGCTCCAGAAGGGGCACCGGGGAGCTGTTTTTT.

The gene calls are TRBV6-1 and TRBJ2-3; D gene ambiguous. The CDR3 contains 14 residues. Trimming took off 4 bases at V and 6 bases at J, with 14 bases between the two ends. Germline V CDR1 and CDR2: MNHNS, SASEGT. The CDR3 nucleotides read TGTGCCAGCAGTGGCGCCCCAATGTGGGATACGCAGTATTTT. It specifies CASSGAPMWDTQYF.